This TCR beta chain was recorded in a study of control samples from healthy donors and cancer patients. The table came from immunoSEQ multiplex PCR; TCRdb's copy has only in-frame clones and leaves some out. The sample contains about 18,000 clones, 80% to 90% of which appear only once. The sample consisted of PBMCs. The origin of this receptor is a woman between 70 and 85 years old with lung cancer.

CDR3 in DNA: TGTGCCAGCACTTTCCCCTGGGAACACTCGAACACTGAAGCTTTCTTT. Translated, it gives CASTFPWEHSNTEAFF. The V gene is TRBV21-1, the J gene TRBJ1-1. TRBV21-1 is termed a pseudogene. CDR3 length: 16 amino acids.